This note documents a single TCR beta chain sequence. Its antigen has not been determined. No much larger clone exists at a distance of one base, and base qualities are not known. The data belong to a study of T cell responses to AZD1222 COVID-19 vaccine (dated by TCRdb to the early 2020s). About the investigation overall: A total of approximately 240 trial participants underwent TCR sequencing, of whom approximately 200 had received two doses of AZD1222 and about 25 had received two doses of the MenACWY control vaccine. Trial participants were enrolled by age into 18-55, 56-69 and 70-plus year subgroups, with roughly 150, 30 and 60 TCR-sequenced participants respectively. Broader findings and caveats from the paper: In the small 56-69-year group, the increase in depth fell short of significance, most likely because of low power. No day 14 peak-response samples were available, so repertoires were characterized only after the peak T cell response. The whole spike protein was spanned by vaccine-associated CD4 TCRs, and dominant responses were seen in regions 160-218 and 743-854. Participants were mostly white British and included more females than males, and it was suggested by the authors that clonal diversity may have been underestimated. Only 5 to 7 AZD1222 recipients were SARS-CoV-2 seropositive at baseline, limiting conclusions about previously exposed vaccinees. After two AZD1222 doses, spike-specific TCR breadth and depth were significantly higher than at day 0 and than in MenACWY recipients. Epitopes outside the regions mutated in the B.1.351 and B.1.1.7 variants were reportedly recognized by nearly half of the unique spike-specific TCRs.

The sample's time point label, in plain terms: baseline before first vaccination. The treatment or condition label on this specimen signifies: meningococcal conjugate vaccine given as trial control. The vaccinee samples were drawn from two UK trials, COV001 and COV002, one of which was a single-blind randomized controlled phase 2/3 trial testing AZD1222 (ChAdOx1 nCoV-19) in healthy adults. For TCRbeta chain sequencing, PBMC samples were collected from trial participants at day 0 and at day 28 after the second dose. V lost 3 bases and J lost 0 bases, and the count of bases not matched to a germline gene is 0. CDR1 SNHLY and CDR2 FYNNEI are derived from the germline V gene. There are 15 amino acids in the CDR3, from cysteine to phenylalanine inclusive. The retained sequence is limited to the CDR3, 45 bases, with the frame set at the first base. The CDR3 regions of human TCRbeta chains were subjected to immunosequencing. From the authors' description of their analysis: Repertoire TCRs were matched against a reference library of SARS-CoV-2-specific TCRs generated with the MIRA antigen-specificity platform. Breadth was defined as the fraction of unique TCRs that were SARS-CoV-2-associated. Depth was defined as the fraction of total T cells that were SARS-CoV-2-associated. Using the MIRA data, every spike-specific TCR was mapped to the spike region that the TCR reacted to and assigned to either a CD4 or a CD8 class. Log10-transformed breadth and depth values were compared by one-way ANOVA with Sidak's multiple comparisons tests. The table was pulled from immuneACCESS by TCRdb, which kept in-frame rearrangements only. Such tables lose some clones; where checked, under half of the loss comes from unresolved V genes, and the rest has no known cause. V and J calls and clone size follow that table, whereas D and trimming were derived from the DNA. Here the sample has tens of thousands of clones; 80% to 90% occur a single time. 10% of the sample is taken by the ten largest.

This clonotype originated in an adult in good health. Sequenced material: peripheral blood, taken on day 0 of MenACWY control vaccination. This sequence uses TRBV2 and TRBJ2-3; TRBD2 fits 10 bases in the junction. In nucleotides, the sequence is TGTGCCAGCAGTGAGACTAGCGGGAGCACAGATACGCAGTATTTT. Translated, this gives CASSETSGSTDTQYF.